A single sample is the source of the 25 T cell receptor beta chains below, sequenced in a study of blood T cell repertoires in COVID-19. Libraries were prepared by immunoSEQ multiplex PCR; TCRdb keeps only in-frame clonotypes and omits some of them. The repertoire holds roughly 220,000 clones, with around 84% as singletons. The sample consisted of peripheral blood. Receptors were obtained from an elderly man with acute or convalescent COVID-19.

The rearrangement uses TRBV29-1 and TRBJ1-3; 8 bases line up with TRBD1. The trim removed 5 bases at V and 4 bases at J, leaving 7 bases unmatched. Germline loops: CDR1 SQVTM, CDR2 ANQGSEA. This CDR3 spans 14 amino acids. CDR3 sequence reads: CSVKPGGTGNTIYF. The DNA of the CDR3 is TGCAGCGTTAAACCAGGGGGCACAGGAAACACCATATATTTT.

This chain joins TRBV7-9 and TRBJ1-2; D remains ambiguous. Germline V lookup: CDR1 SEHNR, CDR2 FQNEAQ (reference sequence). The CDR3 totals 12 residues. Trimming removed 4 bases from V and 6 bases from J, with 9 bases in between. The CDR3 DNA is TGTGCCAGCAGCTCTCGGGTAGATGGCTACACCTTC. Protein sequence: CASSSRVDGYTF.

A single count supports this clone. The rearrangement joins TRBV12-3 or TRBV12-4 to TRBJ2-7; D unclear. The V end lost 5 bases, the J end lost 2 bases, and 4 bases lay between the germline ends. This CDR3 spans 11 amino acids. The CDR3 spells CASSEAYEQYV. The CDR3 region has the DNA TGTGCCAGCAGTGAGGCCTACGAGCAGTACGTC.

The chain couples TRBV27 to TRBJ1-5; no reliable D call. Germline V lookup: CDR1 MNHEY, CDR2 SMNVEV (reference sequence). This CDR3 spans 15 amino acids. Trimming removed 2 bases at V and 6 bases at J, with 14 bases between. The chain's CDR3 is CASSLNRMTSQPQHF. CDR3 coding DNA: TGTGCCAGCAGTTTAAACCGAATGACAAGTCAGCCCCAGCATTTT.

The sample holds one count of this clone. The chain joins TRBV11-1 to TRBJ1-6; 8 nucleotides line up with TRBD1. The CDR3 totals 14 residues. Germline trimming cut 5 bases from V and 7 bases from J; bases unmatched to any gene: 4. Germline assignment: CDR1 SGHAT and CDR2 FQDESV (reference sequence). CDR3: CASSGQGINSPLHF. CDR3 bases: TGTGCCAGCAGCGGACAGGGAATCAATTCACCCCTCCACTTT.

The chain has TRBV28 and TRBJ2-2; D may be TRBD2 (6 bases). The CDR3 is made up of 16 amino acids. Trimming took off 1 base at V and 5 bases at J, with 14 bases between the two ends. Germline CDR1 and CDR2: MDHEN and SYDVKM. CDR3 sequence reads: CASSLLVTSGTGELFF. CDR3 nucleotide sequence: TGTGCCAGCAGTTTATTGGTGACTAGTGGGACCGGGGAGCTGTTTTTT.

The chain links TRBV5-1 to TRBJ2-5, with TRBD2 identical over 8 bases. The ends lost 5 bases at V and 0 bases at J; junction bases unmatched: 12. The germline V gene has CDR1 SGHRS and CDR2 YFSETQ. The CDR3 has 17 amino acids. CDR3 region: CASRLGGSGVYQETQYF. The CDR3 DNA reads as TGCGCCAGCAGGCTTGGGGGTAGCGGGGTCTACCAAGAGACCCAGTACTTC.

This chain joins TRBV25-1 and TRBJ1-4, with D perhaps TRBD1 (5 bases). The CDR3 is made up of 15 amino acids. The V gene lost 0 bases and the J gene lost 4 bases, with 9 bases spanning the gap. CDR1 MGHDK and CDR2 SYGVNS come from the germline V gene. The CDR3 DNA reads TGTGCCAGCAGTGAATATTCAGGGTATAATGAAAAACTGTTTTTT. It specifies CASSEYSGYNEKLFF.

V usage is TRBV4-3 and J usage is TRBJ1-4; 9 bases are shared with TRBD1. The CDR3 consists of 16 residues. J was trimmed by 0 bases and V by 4 bases; bases with no gene match: 3. The V gene's germline CDR1 is LGHNA and CDR2 YSLEER. DNA for the CDR3: TGCGCCAGCAGCCCGGGACAGGGTACAACTAATGAAAAACTGTTTTTT. It specifies CASSPGQGTTNEKLFF.

The chain recombines TRBV2 with TRBJ1-6, with D possibly matching TRBD1 (6 bases). The CDR3 sequence is 14 residues long. V was pared by 6 bases and J by 10 bases, with 16 bases between. Germline loops: CDR1 SNHLY, CDR2 FYNNEI. CDR3 DNA: TGTGCCAGCAGCGACGCCACAGGGATCTCACCCCTCCACTTT. It translates to CASSDATGISPLHF.

The chain carries TRBV3-1 (or the pseudogene TRBV3-2) and TRBJ2-7; D may be TRBD1 (5 bases). The germline V gene encodes CDR1 LGHDT and CDR2 YNNKEL (reference sequence). V lost 2 bases and J lost 3, with 11 bases in between. CDR3 length: 14 residues. The CDR3 sequence is CASSQYQGYYEQYF. The CDR3 region has the DNA TGTGCCAGCAGCCAATACCAGGGATACTACGAGCAGTACTTC.

The chain carries TRBV27 and TRBJ2-1, with TRBD2 matching over 10 bases. The J segment lost 1 base and the V segment lost 6 bases, leaving 9 bases of the junction unmatched. CDR3 length: 17 amino acids. Germline-derived CDR1 and CDR2 are MNHEY and SMNVEV (reference sequence). CDR3 DNA: TGTGCCAGCAGAATCTTATTAGCGGGAGGTTCCTACAATGAGCAGTTCTTC. This encodes CASRILLAGGSYNEQFF.

CDR3 in amino acids: CASSERGLGSDEQFF. The CDR3 DNA sequence: TGTGCCAGCAGTGAAAGGGGACTAGGATCGGATGAGCAGTTCTTC. V and J are TRBV6-4 and TRBJ2-1; 8 positions agree with TRBD2. CDR3 length: 15 amino acids. Germline trimming cut 3 bases from V and 8 bases from J; bases unmatched to any gene: 9. Germline CDR1 and CDR2: MRHNA and SNTAGT.

The rearrangement links TRBV11-2 to TRBJ1-1; TRBD1 matches 7 bases. V dropped 5 bases and J dropped 6; count of bases not matched to a gene: 9. The CDR3 consists of 14 residues. Germline V lookup: CDR1 SGHAT, CDR2 FQNNGV. The CDR3 nucleotides read TGTGCCAGCAGCGCCGGGACAGTAGGAGCTGAAGCTTTCTTT. The encoded protein is CASSAGTVGAEAFF. The complete variable domain, with remaining parts taken from reference TRBV11-2 and TRBJ1-1, reads EAGVAQSPRYKIIEKRQSVAFWCNPISGHATLYWYQQILGQGPKLLIQFQNNGVVDDSQLPKDRFSAERLKGVDSTLKIQPAKLEDSAVYLCASSAGTVGAEAFFGQGTRLTVV.

This clone showed up just once. The chain has TRBV6-4 and TRBJ2-3; D may be TRBD1 (5 bases). Germline V gene lookup returns CDR1 MRHNA and CDR2 SNTAGT. Trimming took 4 bases from V and 2 from J, leaving 13 bases between them. This CDR3 region has 15 residues. The CDR3 region is CASSGQPGITDTQYF. For the CDR3, the DNA is TGTGCCAGCAGTGGACAACCAGGGATCACAGATACGCAGTATTTT.

This clone has a handful of counts. The rearrangement joins TRBV28 to TRBJ1-6; D is unresolved. Trimming cost V 11 bases and J 0 bases, with 14 bases left between them. This CDR3 region has 15 residues. Germline V lookup: CDR1 MDHEN, CDR2 SYDVKM. For the CDR3, the DNA is TGTGCCGTCCGCGGTCAGCGCTCCTATAATTCACCCCTCCACTTT. Translating gives CAVRGQRSYNSPLHF.

The chain joins TRBV7-6 to TRBJ2-1; 9 bases map to TRBD2. Germline V gene data show CDR1 as SGHVS and CDR2 as FNYEAQ. V was clipped by 5 bases and J by 4 bases; unmatched bases: 15. The CDR3 runs to 18 residues. This CDR3 reads CASSARAYSGSMYNEQFF. CDR3 bases: TGTGCCAGCAGCGCAAGAGCCTATAGCGGGAGTATGTACAATGAGCAGTTCTTC.

The V gene is TRBV6-2 or TRBV6-3, the J gene TRBJ2-7; possibly TRBD2 for D (5 bases). Trimming took 2 bases from V and 0 from J, leaving 11 bases between them. The CDR3 totals 15 residues. Per the germline V gene, CDR1 is MNHEY and CDR2 is SVGEGT. The CDR3 loop is CASSYALGSSYEQYV. In DNA form, the CDR3 reads TGTGCCAGCAGTTACGCACTAGGGAGCTCCTACGAGCAGTACGTC.

The rearrangement joins TRBV27 to TRBJ2-3; TRBD2 matches 8 bases. V shed 6 bases and J 0 bases; nucleotides not matched to a gene: 5. This CDR3 comprises 15 residues. Germline CDR1 MNHEY, CDR2 SMNVEV (reference sequence). CDR3: CASSSRGGSTDTQYF. Here the CDR3 DNA reads TGTGCCAGCAGCTCCCGGGGGGGGAGCACAGATACGCAGTATTTT.

The chain carries TRBV5-1 and TRBJ2-3; 11 bases are a match to TRBD2. This CDR3 is 18 amino acids long. The V segment lost 4 bases and the J segment 0 bases; nucleotides outside the gene matches: 10. Germline lookup yields CDR1 SGHRS and CDR2 YFSETQ. The chain's CDR3 is CASSTGTSGLGSTDTQYF. CDR3 DNA sequence: TGCGCCAGCAGCACCGGGACTAGCGGCCTCGGGAGCACAGATACGCAGTATTTT.

The rearrangement links TRBV19 to TRBJ1-5; the match to TRBD1 covers 10 bases. The CDR3 covers 14 residues. V lost 5 bases and J lost 7; bases outside the gene matches: 5. Germline assignment: CDR1 LNHDA and CDR2 SQIVND (reference sequence). Written as DNA, the CDR3 is TGTGCCAGTAGTCCGACAGGGGGCTGGCAGCCCCAGCATTTT. It specifies CASSPTGGWQPQHF.

The chain recombines TRBV5-4 with TRBJ2-1; tentatively, D is TRBD2 (6 bases). The V end was cut by 0 bases, the J end by 8 bases, with 15 bases between. Germline V gene data show CDR1 as SGHNT and CDR2 as YYREEE (reference sequence). There are 15 residues in the CDR3. CDR3 nucleotide sequence: TGTGCCAGCAGCTTGGGCGGGAAGCCTCTGTATGAGCAGTTCTTC. Its translation is CASSLGGKPLYEQFF.

This sequence joins TRBV11-2 and TRBJ2-7, with 8 bases aligning to TRBD2. Losses at the gene ends were 2 bases for V and 2 bases for J; bases not matched to a gene: 2. Germline V gene lookup returns CDR1 SGHAT and CDR2 FQNNGV. This CDR3 region has 14 residues. In DNA, the CDR3 is TGTGCCAGCAGCTTATCACTAGCGGCCTACGAGCAGTACTTC. Amino acids: CASSLSLAAYEQYF. Based on the CDR3 plus reference TRBV11-2 and TRBJ2-7, the full variable domain is EAGVAQSPRYKIIEKRQSVAFWCNPISGHATLYWYQQILGQGPKLLIQFQNNGVVDDSQLPKDRFSAERLKGVDSTLKIQPAKLEDSAVYLCASSLSLAAYEQYFGPGTRLTVT.

This chain connects TRBV19 to TRBJ1-2, with 7 bases that match TRBD1. This CDR3 region has 17 residues. CDR1 and CDR2 (germline): LNHDA, SQIVND (reference sequence). V was pared by 5 bases and J by 0 bases, with 12 bases of the junction left unmatched. CDR3 region: CASSPLRQGFSNYGYTF. CDR3 nucleotide sequence: TGTGCCAGTAGTCCACTTCGACAGGGTTTTTCTAACTATGGCTACACCTTC.

The rearrangement joins TRBV25-1 to TRBJ2-1; 11 bases align to TRBD2. This CDR3 region has 14 residues. With V trimmed by 7 bases and J by 7 bases, 6 bases remained unmatched. Germline V gene lookup returns CDR1 MGHDK and CDR2 SYGVNS. The CDR3 is CASMGLAGGNEQFF. CDR3 in DNA: TGTGCCAGCATGGGGTTAGCGGGAGGGAATGAGCAGTTCTTC.